This T cell receptor (beta chain) was captured in a study of sequential checkpoint blockade in melanoma. CDR1 MDHEN and CDR2 SYDVKM come from the germline V gene. This CDR3 has 14 amino acids. The germline V and J ends were trimmed by 6 bases and 10 bases, with 16 bases remaining between them. Generated by immunoSEQ multiplex PCR, the TCRdb table keeps only in-frame clones and is missing some. In the table there are 35,000 to 45,000 clones, roughly four fifths of which are singletons. This clone is labeled as medium-sized. Other DNA sequences of this sample code for an identical CDR3. The sample's treatment: randomized to nivolumab then ipilimumab (arm A) or the reverse (arm B).

The source of this sequence is a human donor with melanoma. The specimen comprised CD8+ T cells sorted from blood (inferred from file names), sampled from a patient given nivolumab and ipilimumab in sequence. The chain carries TRBV28 and TRBJ1-6, with D possibly matching TRBD1 (5 bases). The CDR3 region is CASSLGQGNSPLHF. For the CDR3, the DNA is TGTGCCAGCAGCCTAGGGCAGGGTAACTCACCCCTCCACTTT.